Each of the 23 T cell receptor beta chains below was sequenced from the same sample in a study of technical replicates of blood from a few donors. TCRdb keeps only in-frame clones here, not all; method: immunoSEQ multiplex PCR. Found here are roughly 70,000 clones, about 97% of them singletons; the top ten hold under 0.3%. The sequenced sample consisted of T cells isolated from PBMCs. The receptors come from a human donor in good health.

This chain joins TRBV2 and TRBJ2-5, with TRBD2 matching over 14 bases. This CDR3 comprises 15 residues. Germline V gene lookup returns CDR1 SNHLY and CDR2 FYNNEI. V shed 3 bases and J 4 bases; nucleotides not matched to a gene: 1. CDR3: CASSDGLAGGETQYF. The CDR3 nucleotides read TGTGCCAGCAGTGACGGACTAGCGGGAGGAGAGACCCAGTACTTC.

This clone is a singleton in its sample. The chain is built from TRBV6-5 and TRBJ2-7; TRBD1 aligns across 7 bases. Germline V gene data show CDR1 as MNHEY and CDR2 as SVGAGI. The CDR3 has 12 residues. V gave up 6 bases and J gave up 6 bases; unmatched junction bases: 5. The CDR3 loop is CASSRDRVEQYF. The CDR3 DNA reads TGTGCCAGCAGCAGAGACAGGGTCGAGCAGTACTTC.

The chain is built from TRBV7-3 and TRBJ2-7; 7 bases map to TRBD2. Germline CDR1 SGHTA, CDR2 FQGTGA. With V trimmed by 3 bases and J by 2 bases, 19 bases remained unmatched. The CDR3 runs 19 residues. DNA for the CDR3: TGTGCCAGCAGCTTCCTCTTGGGAGGGGCCGGGACGGCGACCTACGAGCAGTACTTC. Protein product: CASSFLLGGAGTATYEQYF.

Comment on this clone: A junction end diverges from the germline sequence, so it may reflect a read error. The chain is built from TRBV6-5 and TRBJ1-4, with D unresolved. This CDR3 comprises 16 residues. CDR1 and CDR2 (germline): MNHEY, SVGAGI. The CDR3 nucleotides are TGTGCCAGCAGCTACTACTCTCCTGCAACTAATGAAAAACTGTTTTTT. Protein: CASSYYSPATNEKLFF.

The V and J genes are TRBV7-3 and TRBJ2-1, with D unresolved. Trimming took off 2 bases at V and 0 bases at J, with 5 bases between the two ends. Per the germline V gene, CDR1 is SGHTA and CDR2 is FQGTGA. There are 14 residues in the CDR3. For the CDR3, the DNA is TGTGCCAGCAGCTTACTTAGCTCCTACAATGAGCAGTTCTTC. This codes for CASSLLSSYNEQFF. The full variable domain, its missing parts supplied by reference TRBV7-3 and TRBJ2-1, is GAGVSQTPSNKVTEKGKYVELRCDPISGHTALYWYRQSLGQGPEFLIYFQGTGAADDSGLPNDRFFAVRPEGSVSTLKIQRTERGDSAVYLCASSLLSSYNEQFFGPGTRLTVL.

This sequence joins TRBV5-1 and TRBJ2-7; D might be TRBD1 (5 bases). Per the germline V gene, CDR1 is SGHRS and CDR2 is YFSETQ. The CDR3 spans 13 residues. Trimming left V 1 base short and J 2 bases short, with 7 bases between. CDR3 amino acids: CASSLTGAYEQYF. The DNA for the CDR3 is TGCGCCAGCAGCTTGACAGGAGCCTACGAGCAGTACTTC.

This clone has just one count. The CDR3 DNA sequence: TGTGCCAGCAGCTTGGATAGCGGGAGCTTCTACAATGAGCAGTTCTTC. Translation gives CASSLDSGSFYNEQFF. The chain uses TRBV5-4 and TRBJ2-1, with 9 bases that match TRBD2. The CDR3 covers 16 residues. Trimming took 0 bases from V and 3 from J; bases not matched to a gene: 4. Germline V gene lookup returns CDR1 SGHNT and CDR2 YYREEE (reference sequence).

The chain carries TRBV4-1 and TRBJ1-5, with a weak D call TRBD1 (5 bases). Looked up from germline, CDR1 is MGHRA and CDR2 is YSYEKL. The CDR3 consists of 13 residues. Trimming cost V 0 bases and J 7 bases, with 7 bases left between them. CDR3 region: CASSQEPGQPQHF. The CDR3 DNA is TGCGCCAGCAGCCAAGAACCAGGGCAGCCCCAGCATTTT.

The chain couples TRBV7-2 to TRBJ1-2; TRBD1 matches 9 bases. From germline, CDR1 is SGHTA and CDR2 FQGNSA. The CDR3 length is 13 residues. V was clipped by 4 bases and J by 3 bases; unmatched bases: 0. CDR3 DNA: TGTGCCAGCAGCTGGGACAGGGACTATGGCTACACCTTC. It yields the protein CASSWDRDYGYTF.

The J gene is TRBJ2-1, the V gene TRBV30; perhaps TRBD2 as D (5 bases). The CDR3 runs to 13 residues. Germline lookup yields CDR1 GTSNPN and CDR2 SVGIG (reference sequence). V lost 3 bases and J lost 4, with 10 bases in between. The CDR3, as DNA: TGTGCCTGGAGCGTCGGCGGGTACAATGAGCAGTTCTTC. Amino acid sequence: CAWSVGGYNEQFF.

Only one count was recorded for this clone. V and J are TRBV2 and TRBJ2-1; a possible D gene is TRBD2 (5 bases). The CDR3 consists of 11 residues. Between the trimmed V and J ends, which lost 5 bases and 10 bases, there was a span of 9 bases. The germline V gene encodes CDR1 SNHLY and CDR2 FYNNEI. CDR3 sequence reads: CASSLEGEQFF. The CDR3 DNA follows: TGTGCCAGCAGTTTAGAGGGAGAGCAGTTCTTC.

This chain connects TRBV2 to TRBJ2-7, with 8 bases aligning to TRBD1. Germline CDR1 and CDR2: SNHLY and FYNNEI. CDR3 length: 14 residues. V shed 8 bases, J shed 2 bases, and the junction held 8 bases outside the gene matches. The CDR3 is CASDQGAVAYEQYF. CDR3 bases: TGTGCCAGCGACCAGGGGGCTGTGGCCTACGAGCAGTACTTC.

This clone was counted once. The V and J genes are TRBV9 and TRBJ2-1; a weak D match, TRBD1 (6 bases). CDR3 length: 18 residues. V lost 1 base to trimming and J lost 3 bases, with 20 bases between them. CDR1 SGDLS and CDR2 YYNGEE come from the germline V gene. The CDR3 sequence is CASSVLGWVGHYYNEQFF. CDR3 nucleotide sequence: TGTGCCAGCAGCGTATTAGGTTGGGTGGGACACTACTACAATGAGCAGTTCTTC.

This sequence joins TRBV19 and TRBJ2-6; no clear D. The germline V and J ends were trimmed by 5 bases and 4 bases, with 15 bases remaining between them. This CDR3 is built from 16 residues. Germline V gives CDR1 LNHDA, CDR2 SQIVND (reference sequence). The CDR3 spells CASSSLVLTGANVLTF. The CDR3 coding sequence is TGTGCCAGTAGTTCTTTAGTGTTAACCGGGGCCAACGTCCTGACTTTC.

The chain has TRBV4-2 and TRBJ2-1; D remains unclear. V was shortened by 0 bases and J by 0 bases, with 9 bases between the two germline ends. In germline, CDR1 is LGHNA, CDR2 YNFKEQ. The CDR3 runs to 16 residues. The CDR3: CASSQDRRSSYNEQFF. The CDR3 nucleotides read TGTGCCAGCAGCCAAGATAGAAGAAGCTCCTACAATGAGCAGTTCTTC.

V and J are TRBV5-5 and TRBJ2-7, with D possibly being TRBD1 (5 bases). The germline CDR1 and CDR2 sequences are SGHKS and YYEKEE (reference sequence). With 5 bases removed from V and 2 bases from J, the gap between germline ends came to 17 bases. The CDR3 sequence is 15 residues long. CDR3 nucleotides: TGTGCCAGCAGTCTAGACAGATTCTCCACCTACGAGCAGTACTTC. As protein: CASSLDRFSTYEQYF.

This chain joins TRBV4-3 and TRBJ2-1, with D possibly matching TRBD2 (6 bases). Germline V gene lookup returns CDR1 LGHNA and CDR2 YSLEER. Between the trimmed V and J ends, which lost 4 bases and 8 bases, there was a span of 6 bases. The CDR3 spans 11 residues. CDR3 sequence (DNA): TGCGCCAGCAGCCGCGGGGATGAGCAGTTCTTC. This translates into CASSRGDEQFF.

This clone was detected only once. The chain links TRBV6-1 to TRBJ1-5; D perhaps matches TRBD1 (5 bases). Trimming removed 4 bases from V and 6 bases from J, with 16 bases in between. This CDR3 comprises 15 residues. Germline loops: CDR1 MNHNS, CDR2 SASEGT. The CDR3 DNA is TGTGCCAGCAGTGCAGGGCAGTTAGAACTTCAGCCCCAGCATTTT. Translating it yields CASSAGQLELQPQHF.

V is TRBV11-3 and J is TRBJ2-7; TRBD1 aligns across 8 bases. Germline V gene sequence: CDR1 SGHNT, CDR2 YENEEA. The CDR3 spans 19 residues. Losses at the gene ends were 4 bases for V and 4 bases for J; bases not matched to a gene: 21. The CDR3 DNA follows: TGTGCCAGCAGCTCACGTATAAGAGAAGCCGGGACAGGTGATTACGAGCAGTACTTC. Translation gives CASSSRIREAGTGDYEQYF.

In this sample, this clone turned up once. The chain combines TRBV28 with TRBJ2-5; 7 nucleotides agree with TRBD1. The V gene end was trimmed by 6 bases and the J gene end by 2 bases; junction bases not matched to a gene: 6. The CDR3 runs 14 residues. Germline V CDR1 and CDR2: MDHEN, SYDVKM. The CDR3 loop is CASSSGQVQETQYF. The CDR3 region has the DNA TGTGCCAGCAGCAGTGGACAGGTTCAAGAGACCCAGTACTTC.

The genes are TRBV6-5 and TRBJ2-1; D perhaps matches TRBD2 (5 bases). With 7 bases removed from V and 5 bases from J, the gap between germline ends came to 9 bases. Germline V gene sequence: CDR1 MNHEY, CDR2 SVGAGI. CDR3 length equals 12 residues. The CDR3 region has the DNA TGTGCCAGCATTACCGGGAACAATGAGCAGTTCTTC. This gives the protein CASITGNNEQFF.

The chain uses TRBV2 and TRBJ1-5; D not resolved. Deletions cut 7 bases from V and 7 bases from J, with 14 bases between. Germline V lookup: CDR1 SNHLY, CDR2 FYNNEI. CDR3 length: 13 amino acids. CDR3 amino acids: CASTPQEAQPQHF. The CDR3 bases are TGTGCCAGCACCCCCCAGGAGGCACAGCCCCAGCATTTT.

J is TRBJ2-1 and V is TRBV25-1; D is possibly TRBD1 (5 bases). The CDR3 length is 14 residues. Between the trimmed V and J ends, which lost 4 bases and 6 bases, there was a span of 13 bases. The germline V gene encodes CDR1 MGHDK and CDR2 SYGVNS. The CDR3 DNA reads as TGTGCCAGCAGTGGCAGGGTGGGATCCAATGAGCAGTTCTTC. As protein: CASSGRVGSNEQFF.